Below, 4 T cell receptor beta chains from the same sample are listed, as sequenced in a study of T cells in localized non-small cell lung cancer. The repertoire was sequenced with immunoSEQ multiplex PCR; TCRdb's copy has only in-frame clones and lacks some. The repertoire has tens of thousands of clones, around 83% of them found once; the top ten carry more than 2%. The material was PBMCs, obtained before any cancer treatment. Receptors were obtained from a man aged 35-69 years with stage II lung adenocarcinoma.

This clone was counted a few times. The chain is built from TRBV18 and TRBJ1-1, with 9 nucleotides matching TRBD1. This CDR3 has 15 amino acids. Trimming at V came to 1 base and at J to 1 base, leaving 1 base not matched to a gene. Germline V gene sequence: CDR1 KGHSH, CDR2 LQKENI. The CDR3 DNA sequence: TGTGCCAGCTCACCACGGGACAGGGCGAACACTGAAGCTTTCTTT. Protein sequence: CASSPRDRANTEAFF.

This clone was seen only a few times. This chain joins TRBV2 and TRBJ1-1; TRBD1 aligns across 7 bases. The CDR3 sequence is 14 residues long. The V and J ends lost 8 bases and 3 bases, in that order; junction bases with no gene match: 9. Germline V CDR1 and CDR2: SNHLY, FYNNEI. CDR3 residues: CASGRAQGDTEAFF. The CDR3 DNA reads TGTGCCAGCGGGAGGGCGCAGGGGGACACTGAAGCTTTCTTT.

The V gene is TRBV6-1, the J gene TRBJ2-1, with TRBD1 as a possible D gene (6 bases). Deletions cut 2 bases from V and 6 bases from J, with 17 bases between. From germline, CDR1 is MNHNS and CDR2 SASEGT. The CDR3 has 16 residues. The CDR3 loop reads CASSENFGQRGNEQFF. CDR3 in DNA: TGTGCCAGCAGTGAAAATTTTGGACAGAGGGGCAATGAGCAGTTCTTC.

The genes are TRBV2 and TRBJ1-2; TRBD1 aligns across 7 bases. Trimming at V came to 9 bases and at J to 2 bases, leaving 6 bases not matched to a gene. Germline CDR1 is SNHLY and CDR2 is FYNNEI. This CDR3 region has 13 residues. In DNA, the CDR3 is TGTGCCAGGGGGGACAGAAGGAACTATGGCTACACCTTC. The encoded protein is CARGDRRNYGYTF.